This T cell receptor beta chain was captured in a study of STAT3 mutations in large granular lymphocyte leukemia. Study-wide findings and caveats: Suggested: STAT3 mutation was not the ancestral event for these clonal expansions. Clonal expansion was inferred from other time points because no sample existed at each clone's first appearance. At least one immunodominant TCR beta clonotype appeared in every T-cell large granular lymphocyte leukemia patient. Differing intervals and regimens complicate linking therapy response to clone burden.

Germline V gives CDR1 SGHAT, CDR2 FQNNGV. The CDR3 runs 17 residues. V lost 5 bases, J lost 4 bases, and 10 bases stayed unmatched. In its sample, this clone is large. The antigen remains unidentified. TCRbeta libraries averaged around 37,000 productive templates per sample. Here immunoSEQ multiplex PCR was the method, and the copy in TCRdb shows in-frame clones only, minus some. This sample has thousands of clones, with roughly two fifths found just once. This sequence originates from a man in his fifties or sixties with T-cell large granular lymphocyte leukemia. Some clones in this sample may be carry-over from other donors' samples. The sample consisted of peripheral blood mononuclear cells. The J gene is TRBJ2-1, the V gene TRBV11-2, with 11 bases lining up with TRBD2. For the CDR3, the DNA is TGTGCCAGCAGCCCGATAGCGGGAGGGCTGAGTTACAATGAGCAGTTCTTC. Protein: CASSPIAGGLSYNEQFF. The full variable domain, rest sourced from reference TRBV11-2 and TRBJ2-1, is EAGVAQSPRYKIIEKRQSVAFWCNPISGHATLYWYQQILGQGPKLLIQFQNNGVVDDSQLPKDRFSAERLKGVDSTLKIQPAKLEDSAVYLCASSPIAGGLSYNEQFFGPGTRLTVL.